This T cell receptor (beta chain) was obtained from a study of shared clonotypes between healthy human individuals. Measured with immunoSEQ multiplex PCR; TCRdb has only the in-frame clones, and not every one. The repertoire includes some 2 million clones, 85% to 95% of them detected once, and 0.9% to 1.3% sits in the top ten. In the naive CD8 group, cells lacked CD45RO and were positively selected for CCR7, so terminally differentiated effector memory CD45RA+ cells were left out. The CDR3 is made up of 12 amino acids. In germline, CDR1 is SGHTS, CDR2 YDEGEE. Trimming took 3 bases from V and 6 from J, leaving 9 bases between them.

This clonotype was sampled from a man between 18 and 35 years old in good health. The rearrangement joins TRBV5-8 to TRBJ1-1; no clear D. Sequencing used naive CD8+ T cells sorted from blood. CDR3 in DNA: TGTGCCAGCAGCTGGGGATTCGCTGAAGCTTTCTTT. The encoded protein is CASSWGFAEAFF.